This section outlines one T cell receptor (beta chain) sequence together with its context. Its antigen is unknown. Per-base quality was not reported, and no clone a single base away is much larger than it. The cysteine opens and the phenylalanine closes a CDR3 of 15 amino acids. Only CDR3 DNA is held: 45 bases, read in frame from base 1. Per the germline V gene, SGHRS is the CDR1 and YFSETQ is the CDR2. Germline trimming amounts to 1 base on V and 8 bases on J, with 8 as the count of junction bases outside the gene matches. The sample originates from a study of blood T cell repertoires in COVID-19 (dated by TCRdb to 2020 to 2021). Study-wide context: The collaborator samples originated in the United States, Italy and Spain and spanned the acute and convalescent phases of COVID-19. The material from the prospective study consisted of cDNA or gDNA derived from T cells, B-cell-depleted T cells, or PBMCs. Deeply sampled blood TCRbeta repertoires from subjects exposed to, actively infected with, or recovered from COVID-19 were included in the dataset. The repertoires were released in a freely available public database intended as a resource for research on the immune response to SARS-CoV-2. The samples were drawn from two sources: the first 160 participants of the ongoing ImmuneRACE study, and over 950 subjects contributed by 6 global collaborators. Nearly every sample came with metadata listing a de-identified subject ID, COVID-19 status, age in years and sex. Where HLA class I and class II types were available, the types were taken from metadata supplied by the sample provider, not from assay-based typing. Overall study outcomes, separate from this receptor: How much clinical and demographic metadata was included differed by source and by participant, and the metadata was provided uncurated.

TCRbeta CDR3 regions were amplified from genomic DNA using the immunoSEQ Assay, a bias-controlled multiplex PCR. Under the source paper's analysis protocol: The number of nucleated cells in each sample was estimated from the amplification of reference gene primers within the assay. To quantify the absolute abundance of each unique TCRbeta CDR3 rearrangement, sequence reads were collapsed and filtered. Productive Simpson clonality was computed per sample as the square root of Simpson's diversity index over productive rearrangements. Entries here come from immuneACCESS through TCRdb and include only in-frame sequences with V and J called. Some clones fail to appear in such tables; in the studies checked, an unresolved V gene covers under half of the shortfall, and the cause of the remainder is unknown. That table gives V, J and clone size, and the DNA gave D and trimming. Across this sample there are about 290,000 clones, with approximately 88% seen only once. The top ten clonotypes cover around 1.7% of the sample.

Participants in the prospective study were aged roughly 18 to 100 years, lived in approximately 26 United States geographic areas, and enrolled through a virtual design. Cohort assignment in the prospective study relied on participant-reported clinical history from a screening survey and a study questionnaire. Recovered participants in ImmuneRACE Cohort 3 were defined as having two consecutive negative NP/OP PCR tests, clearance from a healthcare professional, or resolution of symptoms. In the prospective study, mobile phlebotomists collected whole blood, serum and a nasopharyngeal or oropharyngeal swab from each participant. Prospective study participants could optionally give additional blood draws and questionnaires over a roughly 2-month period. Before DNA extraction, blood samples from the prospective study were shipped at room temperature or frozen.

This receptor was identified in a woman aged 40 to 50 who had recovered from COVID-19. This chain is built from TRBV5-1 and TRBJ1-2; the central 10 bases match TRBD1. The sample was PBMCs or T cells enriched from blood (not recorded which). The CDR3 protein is CASSLPGTGDYGYTF. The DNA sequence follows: TGCGCCAGCAGCTTGCCCGGGACAGGGGATTACGGCTACACCTTC.